The rows below give T cell receptor beta chains drawn from one sample of a study of blood T cell repertoires in COVID-19. Data came from immunoSEQ multiplex PCR; TCRdb stores just in-frame clones and leaves some out. The sample yields 95,000 to 120,000 clones, approximately 84% seen once. The sample taken for sequencing was peripheral blood. Receptor source: a man aged 50-59 years with acute or convalescent COVID-19. CDR3s include the opening cysteine and the closing phenylalanine or tryptophan. D genes are given only for firm matches. Only some rows state a clone size, as once, few, many or a class for expanded clones.

-,TRBJ1-2,TRBD1,TRBV28,CASSLLPGQGGGYTF,TGTGCCAGCAGTTTATTGCCGGGACAGGGAGGGGGCTACACCTTC
few,TRBJ2-7,-,TRBV18,CASSPSAGSYEQYF,TGTGCCAGCTCACCATCGGCAGGGTCCTACGAGCAGTACTTC
-,TRBJ1-5,-,TRBV2,CASRLGTSSNQPQHF,TGTGCCAGCAGACTAGGGACTTCAAGCAATCAGCCCCAGCATTTT
once,TRBJ1-2,TRBD1,TRBV2,CASSDQGATYGYTF,TGTGCCAGCAGTGACCAGGGGGCGACCTATGGCTACACCTTC
-,TRBJ1-2,-,TRBV21-1,CASSKPGTALYGYTF,TGTGCCAGCAGCAAACCCGGGACAGCGTTATATGGCTACACCTTC
few,TRBJ2-7,TRBD2,TRBV5-6,CASSSGVSSYEQYF,TGTGCCAGCAGTAGCGGGGTGAGCTCCTACGAGCAGTACTTC
few,TRBJ1-3,-,TRBV5-3,CARSLAGGSGNTIYF,TGTGCCAGAAGCTTGGCCGGAGGGTCTGGAAACACCATATATTTT
-,TRBJ2-3,-,TRBV24-1,CATSDTHTDTQYF,TGTGCCACCAGTGACACTCACACAGATACGCAGTATTTT
-,TRBJ2-1,-,TRBV9,CASTRASLEEQFF,TGTGCCAGTACCAGGGCCAGCCTGGAGGAGCAGTTCTTC
-,TRBJ1-3,-,TRBV3-1/TRBV3-2,CASSQVVGGTIYF,TGTGCCAGCAGCCAAGTGGTTGGCGGCACCATATATTTT
-,TRBJ1-5,-,TRBV4-2,CASSQDRQSNQPQHF,TGTGCCAGCAGCCAAGATCGACAGAGCAATCAGCCCCAGCATTTT
-,TRBJ2-1,-,TRBV4-1,CASSQGGGAWNEQFF,TGCGCCAGCAGCCAAGGGGGCGGTGCTTGGAATGAGCAGTTCTTC
-,TRBJ2-2,-,TRBV21-1,CASSPLTSVVTGELFF,TGTGCCAGCAGCCCCCTGACCAGCGTGGTCACCGGGGAGCTGTTTTTT
-,TRBJ2-3,TRBD2,TRBV2,CACSRGGASDTQYF,TGTGCCTGTTCCCGCGGGGGGGCGTCAGATACGCAGTATTTT
once,TRBJ1-5,-,TRBV28,CASRIPTAGAQPQHF,TGTGCCAGCCGAATCCCGACCGCAGGGGCTCAGCCCCAGCATTTT
-,TRBJ1-5,-,TRBV7-2,CASSPAAGAGNQPQHF,TGTGCCAGCAGCCCCGCCGCAGGGGCTGGCAATCAGCCCCAGCATTTT
-,TRBJ2-7,TRBD1,TRBV28,CASSLGQQGPPTEQYF,TGTGCCAGCAGTTTAGGGCAACAGGGGCCGCCGACCGAGCAGTACTTC
-,TRBJ1-2,TRBD1,TRBV11-2,CASSLVRTGGNGYTF,TGTGCCAGCAGCTTAGTTCGGACAGGGGGCAATGGCTACACCTTC
-,TRBJ2-1,TRBD2,TRBV19,CASSIGGRNEQFF,TGTGCCAGTAGTATCGGGGGGAGGAATGAGCAGTTCTTC
-,TRBJ1-2,TRBD1,TRBV27,CASSLSTGTGMYGYTF,TGTGCCAGCAGTTTGTCGACCGGGACAGGGATGTATGGCTACACCTTC
-,TRBJ1-1,-,TRBV10-1,CARLAGEAFF,TGCGCCAGACTGGCGGGTGAAGCTTTCTTT
-,TRBJ1-6,-,TRBV6-2/TRBV6-3,CASSYGQGGSPLHF,TGTGCCAGCAGTTATGGCCAGGGTGGTTCACCCCTCCACTTT
-,TRBJ1-6,-,TRBV5-1,CASSLAPQGGGDNSPLHF,TGCGCCAGCAGCTTGGCCCCCCAGGGAGGGGGGGATAATTCACCCCTCCACTTT
-,TRBJ1-2,TRBD1,TRBV27,CASSLKGQGAYGYTF,TGTGCCAGCAGTTTAAAGGGACAGGGGGCGTATGGCTACACCTTC
-,TRBJ2-1,-,TRBV5-1,CASSPVGRGSDEQFF,TGCGCCAGCAGCCCCGTAGGCAGGGGTTCGGATGAGCAGTTCTTC
-,TRBJ2-3,TRBD2,TRBV27,CASSSDSGTSGAGRTDTQYF,TGTGCCAGCAGTTCCGATTCCGGGACTAGCGGGGCGGGGAGGACAGATACGCAGTATTTT
-,TRBJ1-4,-,TRBV11-2,CASSARRGVNEKLFF,TGTGCCAGCAGCGCCCGGAGGGGAGTTAATGAAAAACTGTTTTTT
once,TRBJ1-2,-,TRBV7-9,CASSLEAGASYTF,TGTGCCAGCAGCTTAGAGGCGGGGGCAAGCTACACCTTC
-,TRBJ1-5,-,TRBV20-1,CSASEGGGNQPQHF,TGCAGTGCTAGTGAGGGGGGGGGCAATCAGCCCCAGCATTTT
once,TRBJ1-2,-,TRBV6-6,CASSYVTANYGYTF,TGTGCCAGCAGTTACGTGACAGCTAACTATGGCTACACCTTC
-,TRBJ2-2,-,TRBV5-6,CASSLLLSGTGELFF,TGTGCCAGCAGCTTGTTACTCTCGGGCACCGGGGAGCTGTTTTTT
-,TRBJ1-1,TRBD1,TRBV18,CASSQYEQGMNTEAFF,TGTGCCAGCTCACAATACGAACAGGGGATGAACACTGAAGCTTTCTTT
few,TRBJ1-6,-,TRBV28,CASSPGGWQGGSPLHF,TGTGCCAGCAGTCCCGGGGGATGGCAGGGAGGCTCACCCCTCCACTTT
-,TRBJ1-1,-,TRBV6-5,CASRHRQNMNTEAFF,TGTGCCAGCAGGCATAGACAGAACATGAACACTGAAGCTTTCTTT
few,TRBJ1-1,TRBD1,TRBV7-9,CASSLRQGNTEAFF,TGTGCCAGCAGCTTACGACAGGGGAACACTGAAGCTTTCTTT
-,TRBJ1-1,TRBD1,TRBV10-3,CASLRDRGFDTEAFF,TGTGCCTCGCTCCGGGACAGGGGGTTTGACACTGAAGCTTTCTTT
-,TRBJ1-2,TRBD1,TRBV5-5,CASSLAGTGAYGYTF,TGTGCCAGCAGCTTGGCCGGGACAGGGGCCTATGGCTACACCTTC
-,TRBJ1-6,-,TRBV19,CASTPLGGSSYNSPLHF,TGTGCCAGTACCCCCCTAGGGGGTAGCTCCTATAATTCACCCCTCCACTTT
-,TRBJ1-1,TRBD1,TRBV29-1,CSPNRGTEAFF,TGCAGCCCCAACAGGGGCACTGAAGCTTTCTTT
-,TRBJ2-3,-,TRBV6-5,CASTGGGAVDTQYF,TGTGCCAGCACGGGTGGGGGGGCCGTAGATACGCAGTATTTT
-,TRBJ2-7,TRBD2,TRBV7-9,CASSLGGLAGGNSSYEQYF,TGTGCCAGCAGCTTAGGAGGACTAGCGGGGGGCAACAGCTCCTACGAGCAGTACTTC
-,TRBJ1-4,-,TRBV10-3,CAISRDNRATNEKLFF,TGTGCCATCAGTCGGGACAACCGCGCAACTAATGAAAAACTGTTTTTT
-,TRBJ2-5,-,TRBV7-2,CASSVSGWTQYF,TGTGCCAGCAGCGTAAGCGGGTGGACCCAGTACTTC
-,TRBJ1-1,-,TRBV2,CASTPGAARQTEAFF,TGTGCCAGCACCCCAGGGGCAGCCCGCCAGACTGAAGCTTTCTTT
-,TRBJ1-1,-,TRBV5-5,CASRGSGNEAFF,TGTGCCAGCAGGGGTTCAGGGAACGAAGCTTTCTTT
-,TRBJ1-2,-,TRBV5-1,CASSLRSGHDPFAMGYTF,TGCGCCAGCAGCTTGAGGTCCGGACACGATCCCTTTGCTATGGGCTACACCTTC
-,TRBJ1-1,-,TRBV2,CASSEALGDTEAFF,TGTGCCAGCAGTGAAGCACTCGGGGACACTGAAGCTTTCTTT
-,TRBJ1-6,-,TRBV3-1/TRBV3-2,CASSQDGGSYSPLHF,TGTGCCAGCAGCCAAGACGGAGGGTCGTACTCACCCCTCCACTTT
-,TRBJ1-2,-,TRBV2,CASTPIGGKNYGYTF,TGTGCCAGCACCCCGATCGGAGGAAAGAACTATGGCTACACCTTC
-,TRBJ2-7,-,TRBV7-9,CASSLTGGGEQYF,TGTGCCAGCAGCTTAACTGGGGGCGGGGAGCAGTACTTC
-,TRBJ1-2,-,TRBV5-1,CASSLVAGNTYGYTF,TGCGCCAGCAGCTTGGTCGCAGGGAATACCTATGGCTACACCTTC